The following is a T cell receptor (beta chain) sequence with its context. The data belong to a study of blood T cell repertoires in COVID-19. About the research overall: Collection of acute and convalescent COVID-19 samples took place in the United States, Italy and Spain.

Per the original data handling: The authors estimated nucleated cell counts from reference gene primer amplification. Data came from immunoSEQ multiplex PCR; TCRdb stores just in-frame clones and leaves some out. V and J calls and clone size follow that table, whereas D and trimming were derived from the DNA. The data show fewer than 120,000 clones, approximately 70% seen once. The germline CDR1 and CDR2 sequences are SQVTM and ANQGSEA. This CDR3 comprises 16 residues. The V gene end was trimmed by 1 base and the J gene end by 0 bases; junction bases not matched to a gene: 4. Source material: peripheral blood. The sequence was collected from an older woman with acute or convalescent COVID-19. The chain recombines TRBV29-1 with TRBJ2-1; 9 nucleotides agree with TRBD1. The CDR3 protein is CSVEGSTGGSYNEQFF. CDR3 coding DNA: TGCAGCGTTGAAGGGTCGACAGGGGGCTCCTACAATGAGCAGTTCTTC.